This TCR beta chain stems from a study of cytomegalovirus exposure and HLA in healthy donors. Background on the study: An analysis done earlier identified about 100 million unique TCR beta sequences from approximately 200 million T cells.

Note on this clone: No antigen is known for it.

With 60 Vbeta and 13 Jbeta primers, the PCR was carried out. Sequencing was performed with immunoSEQ multiplex PCR; in TCRdb, only in-frame clones are kept and a portion is missing. The sample lists roughly 190,000 clones; 75% to 80% were seen once. The donors, nominally healthy at sampling, likely had unrecorded immune exposures. Germline assignment: CDR1 SEHNR and CDR2 FQNEAQ (reference sequence). The ends were cut back, 2 bases at V and 8 bases at J, with 13 bases in the middle. This CDR3 is built from 14 residues. Study findings and constraints: Most TCR beta V segments were productive about 87% or about 30% of the time in an earlier analysis. Overall, about 160 TCR beta chains were annotated as cytomegalovirus-associated.

V gene TRBV7-9 combines with J gene TRBJ2-1; D is possibly TRBD1 (5 bases). The clonotype was recovered from a woman aged 25-40 years in good health and CMV-seropositive. Sequenced input: PBMCs. Written as DNA, the CDR3 is TGTGCCAGCAGCTTACGGGCAGGGAAGGATGAGCAGTTCTTC. Its translation: CASSLRAGKDEQFF.